The subject of this entry is one TCR beta chain. The specificity of this receptor is unknown. Nothing much larger sits one base from this clone, and base qualities are not available. The source of the sample is a study of blood T cells in healthy people across ages (dated by TCRdb to between 2014 and 2017). Concerning the study at large: In model experiments, template switching captured roughly one uniquely barcoded TCR beta cDNA molecule for every two T cells. To avoid experimental bias, donors of different ages were distributed randomly across sequencing lanes. Using deep sequencing normalized with unique cDNA molecular identifiers, the study measured how TCR beta repertoire diversity changes with age. The donors were split into four age groups: young (average about 16 years), middle-aged (over 35), aged (more than 60) and long-lived (about 82). Two additional independent replicas of 1 million unique cDNA reads from the same blood draw were analyzed for two donors (one aged 18 to 29 and one aged 80 or older).

What the work shows at the level of the full study, not this receptor alone: As age increased, observed TCR beta diversity per million T cells dropped in a roughly linear way, and a significant reduction was already evident by age 40. Conclusive comparison of naive and antigen-experienced compartments was prevented by the profiling of bulk unsorted PBMCs. The CMV infection status of donors was not known, potentially confounding age-related changes in expanded clonotypes. Observed TCR beta diversity correlated strongly with the percentage of naive T cells measured by flow cytometry. Total diversity estimates from one million sequenced T cells were considered lower bounds and underestimates. Compared with the aged group, more naive CD4+ T cells, fewer expanded clones and increased TCR diversity were shown by the long-lived group, suggesting age selection.

The library was prepared using 5' RACE. TCRdb lists the instrument as Illumina HiSeq 2500. The second PCR ran for about 6 to 11 cycles and used a J-beta primer mix along with a sample-barcoded 5' primer. A template-switch 5' adaptor carrying 12 random nucleotides introduced a unique molecular identifier onto each TCR beta cDNA molecule. At least 2.5 million CDR3-containing paired-end reads were obtained from each sample. First-strand cDNA synthesis was performed from all RNA using the Mint cDNA synthesis kit, with priming by a TRBC-specific oligonucleotide. Following uracil-DNA glycosylase treatment, all cDNA underwent a first 18-cycle PCR with the universal primers M1SS and BC2_uni_R. As for the original processing: Each sample was normalized by randomly selecting 1 million high-quality reads, each carrying a distinct molecular identifier. Instead of being binned into consensus sequences, reads that shared molecular identifiers were thrown out. MiTCR, run with a Q25 quality threshold and the strictest error-elimination algorithm, handled CDR3 identification, clonotype clustering and error correction. A nonparametric unseen species model using Euler transformation provided a lower-bound estimate of total TCR beta diversity. In TCRdb, the public reads were trimmed at Q25 with fastp and aligned with MiXCR, with productive beta chains retained. CDR3 protein duplicates are merged, each entry listing the most common genes and DNA. The V and J calls shown here were made by TCRdb, not taken from the authors' results. For this sample the table gives approximately 800,000 distinct CDR3 sequences, of which about 62% were detected only once. The ten largest clones represent around 30% of the sample.

The approximately 39 donors, aged about 6 to 95 years, were systemically healthy Caucasian individuals from Russia. Each donor gave about 9.7 milliliters of peripheral blood, drawn into EDTA-treated Vacutainer tubes. Ficoll-Paque density-gradient centrifugation was used to isolate PBMCs, with at least 6 million per sample. Trizol reagent was used to extract total RNA from the PBMCs, yielding at least 6 micrograms per sample. Naive CD45RAhigh/CD27high T cell percentages were measured by flow cytometry on a PBMC aliquot from every donor. CDR1 MNHEY and CDR2 SVGAGI are derived from the germline V gene. Reading from cysteine to phenylalanine, the CDR3 counts 18 amino acids. Solely the CDR3 DNA is kept, with 54 bases framed from the first base. V gives up 3 bases and J gives up 1 base, and the segment between their germline ends measures 20 bases.

The chain is encoded by TRBV6-5 joined to TRBJ2-3; TRBD1 is possibly the D segment (6 matching bases). Input material: blood. This TCR was sampled from a man under 40 in good health. CDR3 protein: CASSYNREPNRGTDTQYF. The DNA sequence is given as TGTGCCAGCAGTTATAACAGGGAACCAAACCGGGGCACAGATACGCAGTATTTT.